This TCR beta chain is drawn from a study of blood T cell repertoires in COVID-19. Study as a whole: Two negative PCRs, clearance, or symptom resolution had been documented for recovered Cohort 3 donors.

Generated by immunoSEQ multiplex PCR, the TCRdb table keeps only in-frame clones and is missing some. The sample holds more than 200,000 clones; roughly 84% are singletons and the top ten take 7% to 7.5%. Germline CDR1 is MGHDK and CDR2 is SYGVNS. Trimming cost V 2 bases and J 7 bases; bases outside gene matches: 9. The CDR3 length is 15 residues. Sequences were obtained from PBMCs or T cells enriched from blood (not recorded which). This TCR derives from a man under 40 in a cohort exposed to, infected with or recovered from COVID-19 (not recorded which). The rearrangement joins TRBV25-1 to TRBJ1-2, with 8 bases aligning to TRBD1. The DNA for the CDR3 is TGTGCCAGCAGTGAACGTCTGGGACAGGAAGGTGGCTACACCTTC. It specifies CASSERLGQEGGYTF.